These 27 T cell receptor beta chains came from one sample sequenced in a study of T cells after yellow fever vaccination. Using its own MiXCR run on the 5' RACE reads, TCRdb lists one record per CDR3 protein. The sample has about 340,000 distinct CDR3 sequences, around 12% seen once. The specimen comprised CD4+ T cells sorted from PBMCs, sampled 15 days after the yellow fever booster vaccination. The receptors shown here come from a young man who received the YFV17D yellow fever vaccine.

This sequence joins TRBV7-2 and TRBJ2-1; a weak D match, TRBD1 (6 bases). The CDR3 is 16 amino acids. CDR1 and CDR2 from the germline V gene are SGHTA and FQGNSA. Deletions cut 3 bases from V and 4 bases from J, with 16 bases between. The CDR3 protein is CASSFPPGTLYNEQFF. The CDR3, as DNA: TGTGCCAGCAGCTTCCCTCCCGGGACACTGTACAATGAGCAGTTCTTC.

This clonotype was seen only a few times. DNA for the CDR3: TGTGCCAGCACCCAGGGGGGGGGGTACAATGAGCAGTTCTTC. It codes for CASTQGGGYNEQFF. The chain recombines TRBV25-1 with TRBJ2-1; D may be TRBD1 or TRBD2 (7 bases each). V shed 7 bases and J shed 4 bases, with 14 bases lying between them. CDR1 is MGHDK and CDR2 is SYGVNS in the germline V gene. The CDR3 has 14 amino acids. Using reference TRBV25-1 and TRBJ2-1 for the parts outside the CDR3, the full variable domain is EADIYQTPRYLVIGTGKKITLECSQTMGHDKMYWYQQDPGMELHLIHYSYGVNSTEKGDLSSESTVSRIRTEHFPLTLESARPSHTSQYLCASTQGGGYNEQFFGPGTRLTVL.

This clonotype was recorded a few times. The chain joins TRBV18 to TRBJ2-7; 7 bases match TRBD2. The CDR3 runs 13 residues. Looked up from germline, CDR1 is KGHSH and CDR2 is LQKENI. V shed 2 bases and J 6 bases; nucleotides not matched to a gene: 4. In DNA, the CDR3 is TGTGCCAGCTCACCAAACGCGGGGGTCGAGCAGTACGTC. Residues: CASSPNAGVEQYV.

This clonotype was observed many times. The chain joins TRBV6-2 or TRBV6-3 to TRBJ2-5; D gene unclear. The germline V and J ends were trimmed by 4 bases and 0 bases, with 6 bases remaining between them. This CDR3 is 13 amino acids long. The V gene's germline CDR1 is MNHEY and CDR2 SVGEGT. CDR3 DNA: TGTGCCAGCAGTTCGAAGTACCAAGAGACCCAGTACTTC. This translates into CASSSKYQETQYF.

This clonotype was observed a handful of times. CDR3 in amino acids: CASSYTPKETQYF. The DNA of the CDR3 is TGCGCCAGCAGCTACACGCCTAAAGAGACCCAGTACTTC. This chain uses TRBV5-1 with TRBJ2-5; D ambiguous. The CDR3 totals 13 residues. CDR1 and CDR2 from the germline V gene are SGHRS and YFSETQ. V lost 3 bases and J 3 bases, leaving 9 bases between the germline ends.

This clonotype occurred a few times. The rearrangement links TRBV6-2 or TRBV6-3 to TRBJ1-2; D not resolved. The CDR3 loop spans 11 amino acids. V was pared by 2 bases and J by 8 bases, with 6 bases between. The germline V gene encodes CDR1 MNHEY and CDR2 SVGEGT. The CDR3: CASSYRRGYTF. In DNA, the CDR3 is TGTGCCAGCAGTTACAGGCGCGGCTACACCTTC.

This clonotype showed up just a few times. This chain uses TRBV6-1 with TRBJ1-5, with D possibly TRBD1 on 6 matching bases. V was trimmed by 7 bases and J by 6 bases, leaving 22 bases between them. This CDR3 contains 16 residues. CDR1 and CDR2 from the germline V gene are MNHNS and SASEGT. CDR3 loop: CASKGDNTRATQPQHF. The CDR3 DNA follows: TGTGCCAGCAAGGGGGATAACACCCGGGCCACTCAGCCCCAGCATTTT.

This clonotype was counted a few times. The chain is built from TRBV28 and TRBJ2-1; D possibly matches TRBD1 or TRBD2 (6 bases each). The length of the CDR3 is 16 residues. V shed 8 bases and J shed 0 bases, with 17 bases lying between them. Germline lookup yields CDR1 MDHEN and CDR2 SYDVKM. CDR3 nucleotides: TGTGCCAGCTCTCCCCCGGGGGCCCGCTCCTACAATGAGCAGTTCTTC. It translates to CASSPPGARSYNEQFF. Together with reference TRBV28 and TRBJ2-1, the CDR3 gives the full variable domain: DVKVTQSSRYLVKRTGEKVFLECVQDMDHENMFWYRQDPGLGLRLIYFSYDVKMKEKGDIPEGYSVSREKKERFSLILESASTNQTSMYLCASSPPGARSYNEQFFGPGTRLTVL.

V is TRBV6-5 and J is TRBJ2-1; D not resolved. Germline V gene data show CDR1 as MNHEY and CDR2 as SVGAGI. V shed 10 bases and J shed 3 bases, with 13 bases lying between them. The CDR3 spans 13 residues. CDR3 residues: CATSSFFYNEQFF. CDR3 bases: TGTGCCACTTCATCCTTCTTCTACAATGAGCAGTTCTTC.

This sequence joins TRBV7-2 and TRBJ2-4; D might be TRBD2 (6 bases). The CDR3 consists of 16 residues. The V end was cut by 0 bases, the J end by 7 bases, with 16 bases between. Germline CDR1 is SGHTA and CDR2 is FQGNSA. The CDR3 DNA reads as TGTGCCAGCAGCTTAGCTGGTCAAAGACTAGTGAACATTCAGTACTTC. It is translated as CASSLAGQRLVNIQYF.

The chain has TRBV5-4 and TRBJ1-2; D remains unclear. The CDR3 sequence is 15 residues long. V lost 5 bases and J 1 base, leaving 15 bases between the germline ends. Germline CDR1 and CDR2: SGHNT and YYREEE (reference sequence). CDR3 nucleotide sequence: TGTGCCAGCAGAGGTCCCGCTCAGAGTAACTATGGCTACACCTTC. This codes for CASRGPAQSNYGYTF.

This clonotype was recorded many times. The rearrangement joins TRBV5-1 to TRBJ2-6; D is ambiguous. The V and J ends lost 5 bases and 3 bases respectively, with 12 bases between them. This CDR3 comprises 15 residues. The V gene's germline CDR1 is SGHRS and CDR2 YFSETQ. The DNA for the CDR3 is TGCGCCAGCAGGGACCAGAGCATTGGGGCCAACGTCCTGACTTTC. It codes for CASRDQSIGANVLTF.

The CDR3 region is CASSPPGSIYEQYV. The CDR3 coding sequence is TGTGCCAGCTCACCACCCGGGAGCATCTACGAGCAGTACGTC. V and J are TRBV18 and TRBJ2-7; D is possibly TRBD2 (6 bases). The V and J ends lost 0 bases and 3 bases respectively, with 9 bases between them. This CDR3 contains 14 residues. Germline loops: CDR1 KGHSH, CDR2 LQKENI.

This clonotype turned up a few times. The chain has TRBV6-2 or TRBV6-3 and TRBJ1-1, with a tentative D call TRBD1 (6 bases). Trimming stripped 0 bases from V and 0 bases from J, with 14 bases between. CDR1 and CDR2 from the germline V gene are MNHEY and SVGEGT. The CDR3 is 17 residues long. CDR3 loop: CASSYSKGGGMNTEAFF. CDR3 sequence (DNA): TGTGCCAGCAGTTACTCGAAAGGGGGTGGAATGAACACTGAAGCTTTCTTT.

The DNA of the CDR3 is TGTGCCAGCAGCTTAGTAGTCAGGGGGCTGGAGACCCAGTACTTC. Protein sequence: CASSLVVRGLETQYF. This chain uses TRBV7-2 with TRBJ2-5; 8 bases line up with TRBD1. With 1 base clipped from V and 5 bases from J, the junction kept 6 bases outside the gene matches. Germline CDR1 and CDR2: SGHTA and FQGNSA. There are 15 residues in the CDR3.

This clonotype was detected many times. J is TRBJ2-3 and V is TRBV7-2; 10 bases match TRBD2. V shed 3 bases, J shed 2 bases, and the junction held 2 bases outside the gene matches. The CDR3 has 15 amino acids. CDR1 is SGHTA and CDR2 is FQGNSA in the germline V gene. The CDR3 here is CASSFSGGSTDTQYF. The CDR3 DNA follows: TGTGCCAGCAGCTTTAGCGGGGGGTCCACAGATACGCAGTATTTT.

This clonotype was observed a handful of times. The rearrangement links TRBV6-2 or TRBV6-3 to TRBJ2-7; 8 bases fit TRBD1. The V segment lost 5 bases and the J segment 2 bases; nucleotides outside the gene matches: 5. The CDR3 has 14 residues. Germline CDR1 MNHEY, CDR2 SVGEGT. The CDR3 protein is CASSKRTGTYEQYV. CDR3 bases: TGTGCCAGCAGTAAGAGGACAGGGACCTACGAGCAGTACGTC.

This clonotype was recorded many times. V gene TRBV7-9 combines with J gene TRBJ2-1, with 11 bases identical to TRBD2. V lost 5 bases to trimming and J lost 9 bases; unmatched junction nucleotides: 6. Germline assignment: CDR1 SEHNR and CDR2 FQNEAQ (reference sequence). The CDR3 loop spans 14 amino acids. The chain's CDR3 is CASSPALAGGEQFF. For the CDR3, the DNA is TGTGCCAGCAGCCCCGCTCTAGCGGGGGGTGAGCAGTTCTTC.

In this sample, this clonotype turned up many times. V usage is TRBV20-1 and J usage is TRBJ2-6, with D possibly matching TRBD1 (5 bases). V was shortened by 5 bases and J by 0 bases, with 5 bases between the two germline ends. CDR1 and CDR2 (germline): DFQATT, SNEGSKA (reference sequence). The CDR3 extends over 13 amino acids. The CDR3 is CSADSSGANVLTF. Here the CDR3 DNA reads TGCAGTGCTGACAGCTCTGGGGCCAACGTCCTGACTTTC.

This clonotype has just a few counts. V usage is TRBV12-5 and J usage is TRBJ1-3; D is unclear. The CDR3 extends over 15 amino acids. CDR1 is LGHNT and CDR2 is FRNRAP in the germline V gene. Between the trimmed V and J ends, which lost 2 bases and 0 bases, there was a span of 8 bases. This chain's CDR3 is CASGLSGVSGNTIYF. The CDR3 DNA reads TGTGCTAGTGGTTTGTCCGGGGTCTCTGGAAACACCATATATTTT.

A few counts support this clonotype. The chain joins TRBV6-6 to TRBJ1-2, with D possibly being TRBD1 (5 bases). Germline V lookup: CDR1 MNHNY, CDR2 SVGAGI (reference sequence). The V end was cut by 7 bases, the J end by 7 bases, with 16 bases between. This CDR3 is 13 amino acids long. CDR3 sequence reads: CASNPGGPAGYTF. The CDR3 bases are TGTGCCAGCAACCCTGGGGGTCCGGCTGGCTACACCTTC.

This clonotype showed up just a few times. The chain links TRBV11-2 to TRBJ2-5, with D unclear. Trimming took 4 bases from V and 7 from J, leaving 10 bases between them. The CDR3 has 12 amino acids. Germline V lookup: CDR1 SGHAT, CDR2 FQNNGV. The CDR3 nucleotides read TGTGCCAGCAGCTCGCTCTTGGCGACCCAGTACTTC. Its protein product is CASSSLLATQYF. The full variable domain, in which reference TRBV11-2 and TRBJ2-5 provide the parts outside the CDR3, is EAGVAQSPRYKIIEKRQSVAFWCNPISGHATLYWYQQILGQGPKLLIQFQNNGVVDDSQLPKDRFSAERLKGVDSTLKIQPAKLEDSAVYLCASSSLLATQYFGPGTRLLVL.

This clonotype was detected only a few times. The CDR3 coding sequence is TGTGCCAGCAGCCGGCACGCTGGCGAGCAGTACGTC. Its translation is CASSRHAGEQYV. The chain is built from TRBV11-2 and TRBJ2-7; D ambiguous. The CDR3 extends over 12 amino acids. The germline gives CDR1 SGHAT, CDR2 FQNNGV. V was trimmed by 5 bases and J by 6 bases, leaving 11 bases between them.

The chain employs TRBV19 and TRBJ2-5; no reliable D call. Germline CDR1 LNHDA, CDR2 SQIVND (reference sequence). V lost 3 bases and J lost 4, with 6 bases in between. The CDR3 runs to 12 residues. In DNA, the CDR3 is TGTGCCAGTAGTATTGGTCGAGAGACCCAGTACTTC. Protein product: CASSIGRETQYF.

This chain connects TRBV27 to TRBJ1-4; D gene uncertain. V was cut by 1 base and J by 7 bases, with 7 bases left in between. Germline V gene lookup returns CDR1 MNHEY and CDR2 SMNVEV (reference sequence). This CDR3 is built from 13 residues. CDR3 residues: CASSLFSSEKLFF. The CDR3 DNA reads TGTGCCAGCAGTTTATTTTCCTCTGAAAAACTGTTTTTT. Full variable domain (outside the CDR3, taken from reference TRBV27 and TRBJ1-4): EAQVTQNPRYLITVTGKKLTVTCSQNMNHEYMSWYRQDPGLGLRQIYYSMNVEVTDKGDVPEGYKVSRKEKRNFPLILESPSPNQTSLYFCASSLFSSEKLFFGSGTQLSVL.

The table lists this clonotype with a few counts. The V gene is TRBV7-9, the J gene TRBJ1-6; maybe TRBD1 (5 bases). Germline CDR1 SEHNR, CDR2 FQNEAQ (reference sequence). The V gene lost 2 bases and the J gene lost 9 bases, with 20 bases spanning the gap. The CDR3 consists of 17 residues. As DNA, the CDR3 is TGTGCCAGCAGCTTATGGCCTTCCGGGACGGAACTTTCACCCCTCCACTTT. Its protein product is CASSLWPSGTELSPLHF.

The chain carries TRBV5-1 and TRBJ2-1, with TRBD1 identical over 10 bases. Germline assignment: CDR1 SGHRS and CDR2 YFSETQ. V was pared by 4 bases and J by 15 bases, with 7 bases of the junction left unmatched. This CDR3 is built from 12 residues. The DNA for the CDR3 is TGCGCCAGCAGCCCTATGGGACAGGGGACGTTCTTC. Protein sequence: CASSPMGQGTFF.